This T cell receptor beta chain came from a study of a mutant IDH1 vaccine in newly diagnosed glioma. Study-level background: Antecedent treatment encompassed radiotherapy, temozolomide, or their combination; the majority received both.

The sample's time point: baseline, week 1 (first vaccination visit). The treatment: pre-vaccination baseline after standard-of-care therapy. Concerning this clone: The antigen remains undetermined.

Repertoires were generated with immunoSEQ multiplex PCR, while TCRdb's copy carries only in-frame clones and drops some. The sample yields nearly 15,000 clones, more than 80% seen once. This CDR3 comprises 14 residues. V lost 1 base, J lost 9 bases, and 13 bases lay in between. Germline CDR1 reads LGHNT; CDR2 reads FRNRAP. Study-wide results and caveats: Pseudoprogression looked unconnected to shifts in top peripheral T cell clonotypes. Overall, 80% to 95% of patients had vaccine-induced immune responses.

Source: PBMCs, taken from a glioma patient treated with radiotherapy, temozolomide or both. This receptor was taken from a woman between 35 and 50 years old with glioma. Some clones in this sample may be carry-over from other donors' samples. The gene calls are TRBV12-5 and TRBJ2-1, with D possibly TRBD1 on 7 matching bases. This chain's CDR3 is CASGLGQGGGEQFF. In DNA, the CDR3 is TGTGCTAGTGGTTTGGGACAGGGAGGCGGTGAGCAGTTCTTC.